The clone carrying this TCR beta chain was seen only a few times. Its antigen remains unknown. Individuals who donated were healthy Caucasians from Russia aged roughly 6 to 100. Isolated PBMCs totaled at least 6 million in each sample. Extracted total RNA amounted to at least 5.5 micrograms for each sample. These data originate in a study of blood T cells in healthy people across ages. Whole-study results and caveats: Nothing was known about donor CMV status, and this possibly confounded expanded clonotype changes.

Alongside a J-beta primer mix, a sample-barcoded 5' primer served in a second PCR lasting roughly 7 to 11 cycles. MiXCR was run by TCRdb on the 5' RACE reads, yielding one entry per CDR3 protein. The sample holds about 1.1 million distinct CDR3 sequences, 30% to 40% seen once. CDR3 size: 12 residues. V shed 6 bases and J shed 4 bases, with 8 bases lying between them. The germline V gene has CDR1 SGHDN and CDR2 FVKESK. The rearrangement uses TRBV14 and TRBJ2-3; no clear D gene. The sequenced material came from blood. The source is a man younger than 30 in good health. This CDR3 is CASRPDPDTQYF. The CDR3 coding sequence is TGTGCCAGCAGGCCTGATCCAGATACGCAGTATTTT.